The rows below give T cell receptor beta chains drawn from one sample of a study of cytomegalovirus exposure and HLA in healthy donors. The method was immunoSEQ multiplex PCR; TCRdb's version includes in-frame clones alone and lacks a portion of them. In the table there are 90,000 to 120,000 clones, around 79% of which are singletons. The source material was PBMCs. These receptors were obtained from a middle-aged woman in good health and CMV-seronegative. The CDR3 runs from the conserved cysteine through the conserved F or W. The D gene is left open where the match is weak. A row's size may be missing; if present it is once, few, many or a size class.

j_call | clone_size | d_call | v_call | cdr3_nt | cdr3_aa
TRBJ2-5 | few | . | TRBV10-3 | TGTGCCATCAGTGCAGGGTTGGGAGAGACCCAGTACTTC | CAISAGLGETQYF
TRBJ1-4 | . | . | TRBV5-4 | TGTGCCAGCAGCTCTAACGGGGGGAATGAAAAACTGTTTTTT | CASSSNGGNEKLFF
TRBJ2-5 | . | . | TRBV7-2 | TGTGCCAGCAGCTCTGTCGATTTAGCAGAGACCCAGTACTTC | CASSSVDLAETQYF
TRBJ2-3 | . | TRBD2 | TRBV6-5 | TGTGCCAGCAGTTACTCGTGGAGCGGGGGGCCAGATACGCAGTATTTT | CASSYSWSGGPDTQYF
TRBJ1-6 | . | . | TRBV28 | TGTGCCAGCAGTATTGCGGATACAATCTATAATTCACCCCTCCACTTT | CASSIADTIYNSPLHF
TRBJ2-7 | . | . | TRBV14 | TGTGCCAGCAGCCCGTTAGGGGTGGCCCACGAGCAGTACTTC | CASSPLGVAHEQYF
TRBJ2-7 | . | TRBD1 | TRBV4-2 | TGTGCCAGCAGCCCAGGACAGGGGACCTCCTACGAGCAGTACTTC | CASSPGQGTSYEQYF
TRBJ2-5 | . | TRBD2 | TRBV30 | TGTGCGTCGGAAAAGGCTAGCGGGTTTTGGGGGTCGGAGACCCAGTACTTC | CASEKASGFWGSETQYF
TRBJ1-1 | . | TRBD1 | TRBV29-1 | TGCAGCGTCGGGACAGGGGACACTGAAGCTTTCTTT | CSVGTGDTEAFF
TRBJ1-6 | . | TRBD1 | TRBV27 | TGTGCCAGCAGTCAGGGGGACTCCTATAATTCACCCCTCCACTTT | CASSQGDSYNSPLHF
TRBJ1-5 | once | . | TRBV27 | TGTGCCAGCAGTTTAGGGGGGCAGCCCCAGCATTTT | CASSLGGQPQHF
TRBJ2-7 | . | TRBD1 | TRBV6-5 | TGTGCCAGCAGTTACTCGATTCAGGGGGTCTACGAGCAGTACTTC | CASSYSIQGVYEQYF
TRBJ1-1 | . | . | TRBV7-2 | TGTGCCAGCAGCTTGGGCGAGGAGGCAGACGCAGCTTTCTTT | CASSLGEEADAAFF
TRBJ2-2 | . | . | TRBV7-2 | TGTGCCAGCAGCCTGACGCCGACTTACACCGGGGAGCTGTTTTTT | CASSLTPTYTGELFF
TRBJ2-5 | . | TRBD2 | TRBV6-1 | TGTGCCAGCCGTACTAGCGGGAATTTGGAGACCCAGTACTTC | CASRTSGNLETQYF
TRBJ2-7 | . | . | TRBV7-2 | TGTGCCAGCAGCCCGCTTAGCTCCTACGAGCAGTACTTC | CASSPLSSYEQYF
TRBJ2-2 | once | TRBD2 | TRBV2 | TGTGCCAGCAGTGTTCTGGCGGGAGCGGTCGGGGAGCTGTTTTTT | CASSVLAGAVGELFF
TRBJ1-5 | . | TRBD1 | TRBV5-6 | TGTGCCAGCAGCTTCCGGGACAGGGCAACTCAAAGTCAGCCCCAGCATTTT | CASSFRDRATQSQPQHF
TRBJ2-7 | . | . | TRBV28 | TGTGCCAGCAGTAGAGCGGGTATGGCGGGCGAGCAGTACTTC | CASSRAGMAGEQYF
TRBJ2-2 | . | . | TRBV28 | TGTGCCAGCAGTTTTCTCAGGGAGGACACCGGGGAGCTGTTTTTT | CASSFLREDTGELFF
TRBJ1-1 | . | . | TRBV20-1 | TGCAGTGCTTTGCACGGCACTGAAGCTTTCTTT | CSALHGTEAFF
TRBJ2-1 | . | . | TRBV13 | TGTGCCAGCAGCTCAATCGTACTCACCGGGGACAATGAGCAGTTCTTC | CASSSIVLTGDNEQFF
TRBJ1-2 | . | . | TRBV10-2 | TGCGCCAGCGTCCCAGGGATTCGTAGCGGCTACACCTTC | CASVPGIRSGYTF
TRBJ2-5 | . | . | TRBV7-7 | TGTGCCAGCAGCAAGGACAGCCAAGAGACCCAGTACTTC | CASSKDSQETQYF
TRBJ2-7 | . | . | TRBV29-1 | TGCAGCGTTGAAGAAGGGGCCGAGCAGTACTTC | CSVEEGAEQYF
TRBJ1-3 | . | . | TRBV19 | TGTGCCAGTAGTATCGGCGGGTCTGGAAACACCATATATTTT | CASSIGGSGNTIYF
TRBJ1-2 | few | . | TRBV5-5 | TGTGCCAGCAGCTTAGGGGGTTTGATTGGCTACACCTTC | CASSLGGLIGYTF
TRBJ1-2 | . | . | TRBV19 | TGTGCCAGTAGGCCAGGGGTTAACTATGGCTACACCTTC | CASRPGVNYGYTF
TRBJ1-1 | . | . | TRBV4-2 | TGTGCCAGCAGCCAGCTTGTGGGAGGGGCTTACACTGAAGCTTTCTTT | CASSQLVGGAYTEAFF
TRBJ1-1 | . | . | TRBV5-5 | TGTGCCAGCAGCTTGGAGCTTTTGGCTGAAGCTTTCTTT | CASSLELLAEAFF
TRBJ1-1 | . | . | TRBV19 | TGTGCCAGTAGACTGACAGGAGTGAACACTGAAGCTTTCTTT | CASRLTGVNTEAFF
TRBJ1-5 | . | . | TRBV30 | TGTGCCTGGAGTGGCCAGGGCGGTTATCAGCCCCAGCATTTT | CAWSGQGGYQPQHF
TRBJ1-4 | few | TRBD1 | TRBV15 | TGTGCCACCAGCAGGCAGGCCGGGACAGGGAACGAAAAACTGTTTTTT | CATSRQAGTGNEKLFF
TRBJ1-4 | . | . | TRBV5-1 | TGCGCCAGCAGCTTGTACCCCGGGGGTGCAACTAATGAAAAACTGTTTTTT | CASSLYPGGATNEKLFF
TRBJ2-1 | . | TRBD2 | TRBV9 | TGTGCCAGCAGTAGACTAGCAAGCTACAATGAGCAGTTCTTC | CASSRLASYNEQFF
TRBJ2-7 | few | TRBD2 | TRBV5-1 | TGCGCCAGCAGCTCTGGGGAGGGGCCGAGCGAGCAGTACTTC | CASSSGEGPSEQYF